This entry lists 10 T cell receptor beta chains sequenced from one sample in a study of blood T cell repertoires in COVID-19. TCRdb's table, derived via immunoSEQ multiplex PCR, lists solely in-frame clones and lacks some. The sample has a few hundred thousand clones, around 90% seen once. The sequenced sample was PBMCs or T cells enriched from blood (not recorded which). The receptors stem from a woman aged 18-30 years who had recovered from COVID-19.

The rearrangement links TRBV27 to TRBJ1-5; D not certain. V gave up 5 bases and J gave up 3 bases, with 17 bases separating them. Looked up from germline, CDR1 is MNHEY and CDR2 is SMNVEV (reference sequence). The CDR3 spans 16 residues. The CDR3 bases are TGTGCCAGCAGTCCCCTTCGGGGAGCGTTCAATCAGCCCCAGCATTTT. Its translation: CASSPLRGAFNQPQHF.

This clone was recorded once. This chain links TRBV29-1 with TRBJ2-2; 10 bases are a match to TRBD1. This CDR3 is 14 amino acids long. Germline loops: CDR1 SQVTM, CDR2 ANQGSEA. The V and J ends lost 5 bases and 7 bases, in that order; junction bases with no gene match: 7. This CDR3 reads CSVSGQGVGGELFF. Written as DNA, the CDR3 is TGCAGCGTTAGTGGACAGGGGGTCGGCGGGGAGCTGTTTTTT.

This clone appeared once. The V call is TRBV21-1, the J call TRBJ2-1; the table's D call, TRBD2, has no DNA check behind it. TRBV21-1 corresponds to a pseudogene. The CDR3 length is 16 residues. CDR3: CATSGLAGGSYNEQFF. The CDR3 region has the DNA TGTGCCACCTCTGGACTAGCGGGGGGGTCCTACAATGAGCAGTTCTTC.

CDR3 sequence reads: CASSYGTREQSPHEQFF. The DNA for the CDR3 is TGTGCCAGCAGTTACGGAACCCGGGAGCAAAGCCCCCATGAGCAGTTCTTC. V is TRBV27 and J is TRBJ2-1, with a tentative D call TRBD2 (6 bases). Trimming stripped 4 bases from V and 8 bases from J, with 24 bases between. Germline CDR1 reads MNHEY; CDR2 reads SMNVEV (reference sequence). The CDR3 contains 17 residues.

The V gene is TRBV3-1 (or the pseudogene TRBV3-2), the J gene TRBJ1-3; D may be TRBD1 (5 bases). V dropped 4 bases and J dropped 2 bases, with 12 bases sitting between them. This CDR3 has 15 residues. Germline V gene data show CDR1 as LGHDT and CDR2 as YNNKEL (reference sequence). The CDR3 DNA is TGTGCCAGCAGCCTCGCGGGGGGGGCTGGAAACACCATATATTTT. It yields the protein CASSLAGGAGNTIYF.

This chain uses TRBV28 with TRBJ2-7, with D perhaps matching TRBD2 (5 bases). The CDR3 length is 12 residues. Looked up from germline, CDR1 is MDHEN and CDR2 is SYDVKM. V dropped 6 bases and J dropped 2 bases, with 8 bases sitting between them. The CDR3 sequence is CASRRGAYEQYF. The DNA of the CDR3 is TGTGCCAGCAGACGGGGTGCCTACGAGCAGTACTTC.

The chain combines TRBV4-1 with TRBJ2-2; no definite D call. V was shortened by 0 bases and J by 5 bases, with 16 bases between the two germline ends. This CDR3 has 17 residues. CDR1 is MGHRA, CDR2 YSYEKL, per germline. The CDR3 loop reads CASSQEPQALRTGELFF. CDR3 sequence (DNA): TGCGCCAGCAGCCAAGAGCCTCAGGCCCTTCGTACCGGGGAGCTGTTTTTT.

The chain couples TRBV12-3 or TRBV12-4 to TRBJ1-1; 8 bases match TRBD1. The J segment lost 10 bases and the V segment lost 3 bases, leaving 4 bases of the junction unmatched. CDR3 length: 12 amino acids. The CDR3 protein is CASSFMGQAAFF. CDR3 bases: TGTGCCAGCAGTTTTATGGGACAGGCAGCTTTCTTT.

The chain combines TRBV10-3 with TRBJ2-7; TRBD1 matches 10 bases. Per the germline V gene, CDR1 is ENHRY and CDR2 is SYGVKD. The J segment lost 3 bases and the V segment lost 4 bases, leaving 6 bases of the junction unmatched. There are 15 residues in the CDR3. The CDR3 protein is CAISGRDRGYYEQYF. The CDR3 DNA is TGTGCCATCAGTGGACGGGACAGGGGATACTACGAGCAGTACTTC.

The chain is built from TRBV7-3 and TRBJ2-7, with D possibly TRBD1 on 6 matching bases. V lost 4 bases and J 6 bases, leaving 10 bases between the germline ends. The V gene's germline CDR1 is SGHTA and CDR2 FQGTGA. The CDR3 sequence is 12 residues long. CDR3 nucleotides: TGTGCCAGCAGCTCCGGACAGAGCGAGCAGTACTTC. This sequence encodes CASSSGQSEQYF.